This entry lists 26 T cell receptor beta chains sequenced from one sample in a study of cytomegalovirus exposure and HLA in healthy donors. Both 60 Vbeta primers and 13 Jbeta primers went into the PCR. Sequencing used immunoSEQ multiplex PCR; TCRdb keeps in-frame clones, though not all of them. The table includes around 150,000 clones, about 76% detected once. The sequenced sample consisted of PBMCs. These receptors came from a female donor in good health and CMV-seronegative.

The chain links TRBV15 to TRBJ1-6; D not resolved. The V gene lost 0 bases and the J gene lost 10 bases, with 4 bases spanning the gap. This CDR3 spans 12 amino acids. From germline, CDR1 is LNHNV and CDR2 YYDKDF (reference sequence). The CDR3 protein is CATSRDASPLHF. As DNA, the CDR3 is TGTGCCACCAGCAGAGACGCGTCACCCCTCCACTTT.

The rearrangement uses TRBV27 and TRBJ1-2; tentatively, D is TRBD1 (6 bases). Trimming pared 0 bases from V and 8 bases from J, leaving 10 bases between. This CDR3 is built from 13 residues. The germline CDR1 and CDR2 sequences are MNHEY and SMNVEV (reference sequence). The CDR3 protein is CASSLSRQVGYTF. The CDR3 nucleotides read TGTGCCAGCAGTTTATCAAGACAGGTCGGCTACACCTTC.

The chain uses TRBV6-4 and TRBJ2-1; D is uncertain. With 4 bases removed from V and 5 bases from J, the gap between germline ends came to 9 bases. The length of the CDR3 is 13 residues. Germline-derived CDR1 and CDR2 are MRHNA and SNTAGT. CDR3 coding DNA: TGTGCCAGCAGTGGTTCACAGAACAATGAGCAGTTCTTC. Its translation: CASSGSQNNEQFF.

The chain recombines TRBV9 with TRBJ2-3; 11 bases map to TRBD2. V gave up 0 bases and J gave up 2 bases; unmatched junction bases: 5. Germline-derived CDR1 and CDR2 are SGDLS and YYNGEE. This CDR3 region has 17 residues. The CDR3 sequence: CASSVEPSGRLTDTQYF. CDR3 bases: TGTGCCAGCAGCGTAGAGCCTAGCGGGAGGCTCACAGATACGCAGTATTTT.

The V and J genes are TRBV6-6 and TRBJ1-1, with no clear D. V was clipped by 7 bases and J by 7 bases, with 10 bases between them. The CDR3 has 11 residues. Germline V lookup: CDR1 MNHNY, CDR2 SVGAGI (reference sequence). In DNA, the CDR3 is TGTGCCAGCACCACTGGCGGTGAAGCTTTCTTT. Protein product: CASTTGGEAFF.

V gene TRBV29-1 combines with J gene TRBJ1-1; D is unresolved. CDR3 size: 13 residues. The V and J ends lost 4 bases and 5 bases respectively, with 14 bases between them. Germline V gene data show CDR1 as SQVTM and CDR2 as ANQGSEA. CDR3 in DNA: TGCAGCGTTGTACCTCGAAGGCGGACTGAAGCTTTCTTT. It is translated as CSVVPRRRTEAFF. Full variable domain (remainder filled in from reference TRBV29-1 and TRBJ1-1): SAVISQKPSRDICQRGTSLTIQCQVDSQVTMMFWYRQQPGQSLTLIATANQGSEATYESGFVIDKFPISRPNLTFSTLTVSNMSPEDSSIYLCSVVPRRRTEAFFGQGTRLTVV.

Written as DNA, the CDR3 is TGTGCCACCAGCAGAGATTTGGGGCAGAGAATCCACTATGGCTACACCTTC. Translated, it gives CATSRDLGQRIHYGYTF. The chain carries TRBV15 and TRBJ1-2; possibly TRBD1 for D (5 bases). CDR1 is LNHNV, CDR2 YYDKDF, per germline (reference sequence). The CDR3 contains 17 residues. Trimming pared 0 bases from V and 3 bases from J, leaving 17 bases between.

This clone has more than one count but fewer than ten. The V gene is TRBV7-3, the J gene TRBJ2-3, with D possibly being TRBD1 (6 bases). From germline, CDR1 is SGHTA and CDR2 FQGTGA. The CDR3 is 13 residues long. V lost 7 bases and J lost 1, with 9 bases in between. The CDR3 loop is CASKGDGTDTQYF. The CDR3 nucleotides read TGTGCCAGCAAGGGGGACGGCACAGATACGCAGTATTTT. The entire variable domain, with the rest obtained from reference TRBV7-3 and TRBJ2-3, is as follows: GAGVSQTPSNKVTEKGKYVELRCDPISGHTALYWYRQSLGQGPEFLIYFQGTGAADDSGLPNDRFFAVRPEGSVSTLKIQRTERGDSAVYLCASKGDGTDTQYFGPGTRLTVL.

The rearrangement joins TRBV19 to TRBJ2-5; D gene ambiguous. This CDR3 is built from 16 residues. The germline V and J ends were trimmed by 0 bases and 3 bases, with 14 bases remaining between them. Germline V lookup: CDR1 LNHDA, CDR2 SQIVND (reference sequence). CDR3: CASSIDLSTVEETQYF. The CDR3, as DNA: TGTGCCAGTAGTATAGATCTGAGTACGGTTGAAGAGACCCAGTACTTC.

The V call is TRBV6-5, the J call TRBJ2-7; 8 nucleotides match TRBD1. V shed 4 bases, J shed 5 bases, and the junction held 4 bases outside the gene matches. The germline gives CDR1 MNHEY, CDR2 SVGAGI. The CDR3 length is 13 residues. For the CDR3, the DNA is TGTGCCAGCAGTTCGGACAGGGTCCACGAGCAGTACTTC. It yields the protein CASSSDRVHEQYF.

This chain connects TRBV6-5 to TRBJ1-4, with 11 bases identical to TRBD1. The germline V gene encodes CDR1 MNHEY and CDR2 SVGAGI. The CDR3 length is 15 residues. V shed 6 bases, J shed 7 bases, and the junction held 7 bases outside the gene matches. CDR3 amino acids: CASRDRGQGGEKLFF. CDR3 sequence (DNA): TGTGCCAGCAGGGACAGGGGGCAAGGTGGTGAAAAACTGTTTTTT.

This rearrangement joins TRBV19 to TRBJ2-2; TRBD2 aligns across 10 bases. Trimming removed 5 bases from V and 3 bases from J; junction bases left unmatched: 6. The CDR3 contains 16 residues. The germline gives CDR1 LNHDA, CDR2 SQIVND (reference sequence). CDR3 loop: CASSYSGGLYTGELFF. CDR3 in DNA: TGTGCCAGTAGTTATAGCGGGGGGCTGTACACCGGGGAGCTGTTTTTT.

This chain uses TRBV19 with TRBJ1-1; 10 bases align to TRBD1. V was pared by 3 bases and J by 10 bases, with 11 bases of the junction left unmatched. The germline V gene encodes CDR1 LNHDA and CDR2 SQIVND (reference sequence). The CDR3 spans 15 residues. The CDR3 is CASSIPGQGQFGAFF. CDR3 sequence (DNA): TGTGCCAGTAGTATCCCGGGACAGGGGCAGTTCGGAGCTTTCTTT.

The genes are TRBV2 and TRBJ1-2, with a possible D match to TRBD1 (5 bases). The length of the CDR3 is 14 residues. The V gene lost 6 bases and the J gene lost 3 bases, with 14 bases spanning the gap. Germline values: CDR1 SNHLY, CDR2 FYNNEI. This chain's CDR3 is CASRDPGLDYGYTF. The CDR3, as DNA: TGTGCCAGCAGGGATCCAGGGTTAGACTATGGCTACACCTTC. The entire variable domain, with the rest obtained from reference TRBV2 and TRBJ1-2, is as follows: EPEVTQTPSHQVTQMGQEVILRCVPISNHLYFYWYRQILGQKVEFLVSFYNNEISEKSEIFDDQFSVERPDGSNFTLKIRSTKLEDSAMYFCASRDPGLDYGYTFGSGTRLTVV.

The rearrangement uses TRBV2 and TRBJ1-2; D is perhaps TRBD1 (6 bases). V was trimmed by 3 bases and J by 3 bases, leaving 11 bases between them. Germline-derived CDR1 and CDR2 are SNHLY and FYNNEI. The length of the CDR3 is 14 residues. CDR3 in amino acids: CASSDRGVDYGYTF. In DNA, the CDR3 is TGTGCCAGCAGTGACAGGGGTGTTGACTATGGCTACACCTTC. Complete variable domain (other parts from reference TRBV2 and TRBJ1-2): EPEVTQTPSHQVTQMGQEVILRCVPISNHLYFYWYRQILGQKVEFLVSFYNNEISEKSEIFDDQFSVERPDGSNFTLKIRSTKLEDSAMYFCASSDRGVDYGYTFGSGTRLTVV.

CDR3 in amino acids: CAISEGDRVYEQYF. CDR3 sequence (DNA): TGTGCCATCAGTGAGGGGGACAGAGTCTACGAGCAGTACTTC. This chain links TRBV10-3 with TRBJ2-7; the match to TRBD1 covers 7 bases. The ends lost 2 bases at V and 3 bases at J; junction bases unmatched: 4. Per germline, CDR1 ENHRY and CDR2 SYGVKD. The CDR3 loop spans 14 amino acids.

This chain links TRBV5-1 with TRBJ1-1; possible D gene TRBD1, 6 bases. The CDR3 runs to 15 residues. From germline, CDR1 is SGHRS and CDR2 YFSETQ. Trimming cost V 0 bases and J 6 bases, with 15 bases left between them. For the CDR3, the DNA is TGCGCCAGCAGCTTGGGAGGGTGGGCAGGGGCTGAAGCTTTCTTT. It specifies CASSLGGWAGAEAFF.

The CDR3 coding sequence is TGTGCCAGCAGCTTGGAAGACAGGGGAGGCGAAAAACTGTTTTTT. Translation: CASSLEDRGGEKLFF. V usage is TRBV7-9 and J usage is TRBJ1-4, with 8 nucleotides matching TRBD1. J was trimmed by 8 bases and V by 3 bases; bases with no gene match: 8. Germline loops: CDR1 SEHNR, CDR2 FQNEAQ (reference sequence). The CDR3 runs 15 residues.

V is TRBV10-3 and J is TRBJ2-1, with 9 bases lining up with TRBD2. In germline, CDR1 is ENHRY, CDR2 SYGVKD. Trimming took 4 bases from V and 8 from J; bases not matched to a gene: 9. This CDR3 spans 15 amino acids. As DNA, the CDR3 is TGTGCCATCAGTGCGCGGGGGGGCTTTCTGGATGAGCAGTTCTTC. Its protein product is CAISARGGFLDEQFF.

The rearrangement links TRBV19 to TRBJ1-2; D might be TRBD1 (5 bases). Germline CDR1 reads LNHDA; CDR2 reads SQIVND (reference sequence). The CDR3 has 13 residues. Trimming stripped 4 bases from V and 2 bases from J, with 8 bases between. CDR3 coding DNA: TGTGCCAGTAGTAGGGACTCAAACTATGGCTACACCTTC. Translating gives CASSRDSNYGYTF.

The chain links TRBV5-1 to TRBJ1-3; D remains unclear. CDR1 and CDR2 from the germline V gene are SGHRS and YFSETQ. V was clipped by 0 bases and J by 1 base, with 11 bases between them. The CDR3 has 16 residues. Written as DNA, the CDR3 is TGCGCCAGCAGCTTGGCCACCCCAGGATCTGGAAACACCATATATTTT. Translating it yields CASSLATPGSGNTIYF.

The J gene is TRBJ2-5, the V gene TRBV4-1; 12 bases agree with TRBD2. With V trimmed by 4 bases and J by 2 bases, 5 bases remained unmatched. The CDR3 totals 16 residues. CDR1 MGHRA and CDR2 YSYEKL come from the germline V gene. CDR3 region: CASSRGLAGVQETQYF. CDR3 nucleotide sequence: TGCGCCAGCAGCCGGGGACTAGCGGGCGTACAAGAGACCCAGTACTTC.

This chain uses TRBV7-3 with TRBJ1-1; perhaps TRBD1 as D (5 bases). V was clipped by 2 bases and J by 3 bases, with 10 bases between them. The CDR3 runs to 14 residues. CDR1 and CDR2 from the germline V gene are SGHTA and FQGTGA. The CDR3, as DNA: TGTGCCAGCAGCTTACAGGGCGGATACACTGAAGCTTTCTTT. This translates into CASSLQGGYTEAFF.

CDR3 loop: CAWRGGKKTQYF. DNA for the CDR3: TGTGCCTGGAGGGGGGGGAAAAAGACCCAGTACTTC. The chain carries TRBV30 and TRBJ2-5; 7 nucleotides align to TRBD2. The J segment lost 6 bases and the V segment lost 3 bases, leaving 4 bases of the junction unmatched. This CDR3 is built from 12 residues. Germline CDR1 reads GTSNPN; CDR2 reads SVGIG (reference sequence).

The chain has TRBV13 and TRBJ2-2; the D gene is possibly TRBD2 (6 bases). Germline V gene sequence: CDR1 PRHDT, CDR2 FYEKMQ (reference sequence). The germline V and J ends were trimmed by 8 bases and 6 bases, with 16 bases remaining between them. CDR3 length equals 14 residues. The CDR3 coding sequence is TGTGCCAGCTCGGAGGGAGGACGGGCCGGGGAGCTGTTTTTT. It translates to CASSEGGRAGELFF.

Only a few counts were recorded for this clone. The rearrangement links TRBV6-4 to TRBJ1-2; TRBD1 matches 10 bases. The CDR3 has 14 residues. Per germline, CDR1 MRHNA and CDR2 SNTAGT. The junction had 3 bases not matched to a gene; V was cut back by 6 bases and J by 2 bases. CDR3 residues: CASRETGGNYGYTF. The CDR3 bases are TGTGCCAGCAGGGAGACAGGGGGCAACTATGGCTACACCTTC.